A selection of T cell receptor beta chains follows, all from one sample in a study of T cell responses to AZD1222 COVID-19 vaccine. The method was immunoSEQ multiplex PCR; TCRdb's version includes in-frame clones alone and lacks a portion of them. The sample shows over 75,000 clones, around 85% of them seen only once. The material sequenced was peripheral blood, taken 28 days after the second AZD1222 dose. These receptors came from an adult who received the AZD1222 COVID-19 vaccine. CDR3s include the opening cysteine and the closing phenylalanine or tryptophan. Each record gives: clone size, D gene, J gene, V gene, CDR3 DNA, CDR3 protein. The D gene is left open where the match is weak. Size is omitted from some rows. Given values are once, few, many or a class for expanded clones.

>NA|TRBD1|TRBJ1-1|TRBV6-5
TGTGCCAGCAGTTTGGAGGGGGCCGGCACGTGGGCTTTCTTT
CASSLEGAGTWAFF
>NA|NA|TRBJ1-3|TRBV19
TGTGCCAGTACCCTCGGATCCTCTGGAAACACCATATATTTT
CASTLGSSGNTIYF
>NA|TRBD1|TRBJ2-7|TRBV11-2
TGTGCCAGCAGCTTAAAGACAGGGGTGCACGAGCAGTACTTC
CASSLKTGVHEQYF
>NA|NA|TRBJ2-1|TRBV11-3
TGTGCCAGCAGCTTATTAGACGTCAATGAGCAGTTCTTC
CASSLLDVNEQFF
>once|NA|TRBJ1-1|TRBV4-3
TGCGCCAGCAGCCAAGATATACTATTGACTGAAGCTTTCTTT
CASSQDILLTEAFF
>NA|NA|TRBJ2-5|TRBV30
TGTGCCTGGAGTGTAGGAGGCAGGGGGACCCAGTACTTC
CAWSVGGRGTQYF
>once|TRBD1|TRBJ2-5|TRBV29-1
TGCGCGGGCGCGACGCGAGGACAGGGGATTGCCCAGTACTTC
CAGATRGQGIAQYF
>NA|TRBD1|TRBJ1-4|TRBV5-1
TGCGCCAGCAGCCCAGAACCGGGACAGGGTGAAAAACTGTTTTTT
CASSPEPGQGEKLFF
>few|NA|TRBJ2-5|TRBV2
TGTGCCAGCAGATACGGGGGAAAGACCCAGTACTTC
CASRYGGKTQYF
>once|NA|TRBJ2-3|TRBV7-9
TGTGCCAGCAGCCCCTCCGTTGCGGGAAGGGGGACAGATACGCAGTATTTT
CASSPSVAGRGTDTQYF
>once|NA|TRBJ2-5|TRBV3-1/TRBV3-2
TGTGCCAGCACGCAAAACGAGGGGGGAATAGGAGAGACCCAGTACTTC
CASTQNEGGIGETQYF
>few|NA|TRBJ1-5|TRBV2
TGTGCCAGCAGCATCAGGGAGACTCAGCCCCAGCATTTT
CASSIRETQPQHF
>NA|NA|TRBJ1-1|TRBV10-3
TGTGCCATCAGTGAGGCGACCGGGGTCAACACTGAAGCTTTCTTT
CAISEATGVNTEAFF
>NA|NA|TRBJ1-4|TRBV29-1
TGCAGCGTTTCCGCAACTAATGAAAAACTGTTTTTT
CSVSATNEKLFF
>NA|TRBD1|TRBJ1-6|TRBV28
TGTGCCAGCAGTTTACCTGACAGGGCGCTGAGGTCCTATAATTCACCCCTCCACTTT
CASSLPDRALRSYNSPLHF
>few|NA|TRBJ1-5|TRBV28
TGTGCCAGCAGTCCTGCCGTTGGCAGCAATCAGCCCCAGCATTTT
CASSPAVGSNQPQHF
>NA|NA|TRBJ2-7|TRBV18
TGTGCCAGCTCACCGGGGCAGGGGATCCCCTACGAGCAGTACTTC
CASSPGQGIPYEQYF
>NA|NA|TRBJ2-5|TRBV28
TGTGCCAGCAGTCTCCCCGGGCGAGGGGAGACCCAGTACTTC
CASSLPGRGETQYF
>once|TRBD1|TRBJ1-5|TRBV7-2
TGTGCCAGCAGCTTAGGGGACAGGGGCCACAATCAGCCCCAGCATTTT
CASSLGDRGHNQPQHF
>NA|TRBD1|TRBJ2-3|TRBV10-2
TGCGCCAGCAGTGGGGCAGGGGGCTTGACAGATACGCAGTATTTT
CASSGAGGLTDTQYF
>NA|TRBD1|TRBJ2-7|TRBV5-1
TGCGCCAGCAGCTTGGATGGGACAGGGGGCTTATACGAGCAGTACTTC
CASSLDGTGGLYEQYF
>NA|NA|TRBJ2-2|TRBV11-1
TGTGCCAGCAGCTTAGACCGGGGCGCCGGGGAGCTGTTTTTT
CASSLDRGAGELFF
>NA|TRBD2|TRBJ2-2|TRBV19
TGTGCCACCTCGGAGGGTAGCGGGGGGGCCTGGGTCGCCGGGGAGCTGTTTTTT
CATSEGSGGAWVAGELFF
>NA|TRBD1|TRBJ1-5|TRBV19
TGTGCCAGTAGTCTTAACAGGGGGCCTGGCCTGGATCAGCCCCAGCATTTT
CASSLNRGPGLDQPQHF
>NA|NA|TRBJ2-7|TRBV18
TGTGCCAGCTCACCACCCCGACGTTCGGATGAGCAGTACTTC
CASSPPRRSDEQYF
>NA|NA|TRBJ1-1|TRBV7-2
TGTGCCAGCAGCTTAGTGGGGGGCCAGGAGACTGAAGCTTTCTTT
CASSLVGGQETEAFF
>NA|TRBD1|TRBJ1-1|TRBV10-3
TGTGCCATCAGTGAGTCGAACAGGGGGGAAACTGAAGCTTTCTTT
CAISESNRGETEAFF
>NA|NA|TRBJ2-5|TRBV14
TGTGCCAGCAGCCAGCGGGGTCAAGAGACCCAGTACTTC
CASSQRGQETQYF
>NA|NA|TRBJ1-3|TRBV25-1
TGTGCCAGCAGTCGTTCGGGACTGAGCTCTGGAAACACCATATATTTT
CASSRSGLSSGNTIYF
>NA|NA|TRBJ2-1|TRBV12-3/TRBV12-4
TGTGCCAGCAGTTTTAATGAGCAGTTCTTC
CASSFNEQFF
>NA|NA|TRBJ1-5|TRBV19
TGTGCCAGTAGTATGGGTCATAGCAATCAGCCCCAGCATTTT
CASSMGHSNQPQHF
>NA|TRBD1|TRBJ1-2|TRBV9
TGTGCCAGCAGCGTAGTACCCTTCGGACAGGCTTCCTATGGCTACACCTTC
CASSVVPFGQASYGYTF
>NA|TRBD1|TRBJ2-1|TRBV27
TGTGCCAGCAGCCCTTATAGGACAGGGGTTCAGCAGTTCTTC
CASSPYRTGVQQFF
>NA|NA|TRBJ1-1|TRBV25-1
TGTGCCAGCAGTGAACCCGGGACAAAAAACACTGAAGCTTTCTTT
CASSEPGTKNTEAFF
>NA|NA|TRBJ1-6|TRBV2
TGTGCCAGCAGTGATCAGGGGAGAAGGTCACCCCTCCACTTT
CASSDQGRRSPLHF
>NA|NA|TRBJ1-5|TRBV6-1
TGTGCCAGCAGTGAGACCGGGGGCAATCAGCCCCAGCATTTT
CASSETGGNQPQHF
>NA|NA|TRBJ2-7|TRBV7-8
TGTGCCAGCAGACCCGGGACTTTAGCAAACGAGCAGTACTTC
CASRPGTLANEQYF
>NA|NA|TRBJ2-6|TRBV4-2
TGTGCCAGCAGCCAAGGATGGGCAGGGAGGATCTCTGGGGCCAACGTCCTGACTTTC
CASSQGWAGRISGANVLTF
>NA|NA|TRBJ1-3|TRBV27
TGTGCCAGCCGCCCAGTTGTCTCTGGAAACACCATATATTTT
CASRPVVSGNTIYF
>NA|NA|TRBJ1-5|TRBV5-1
TGCGCCAGCAGCTTTGACGGGGCAGTAGATCAGCCCCAGCATTTT
CASSFDGAVDQPQHF
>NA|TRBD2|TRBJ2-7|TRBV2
TGTGCCAGCAGTGAAACTAACGCTAGCGGTTCCTACGAGCAGTACTTC
CASSETNASGSYEQYF
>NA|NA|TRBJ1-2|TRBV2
TGTGCCAGCACAGGACAGCGTTTCAACGGCTACACCTTC
CASTGQRFNGYTF
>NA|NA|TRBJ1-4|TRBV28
TGTGCCAGCAGTTTCCGGGGAAAGGCGGAAAAACTGTTTTTT
CASSFRGKAEKLFF
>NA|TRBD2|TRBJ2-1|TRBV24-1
TGTGCCACCAGTGACGCCGGGAGGGCCGGTGAGCAGTTCTTC
CATSDAGRAGEQFF
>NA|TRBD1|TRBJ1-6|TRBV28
TGTGCCAGCAGTGATTCAGGGGGCATAGGTTCACCCCTCCACTTT
CASSDSGGIGSPLHF
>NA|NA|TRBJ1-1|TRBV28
TGTGCCAGCAGTGACGTGCGGGGGGGCAACACTGAAGCTTTCTTT
CASSDVRGGNTEAFF
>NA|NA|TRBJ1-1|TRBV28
TGTGCCAGCAGTTTACCTTCCCTTGGGTACACTGAAGCTTTCTTT
CASSLPSLGYTEAFF
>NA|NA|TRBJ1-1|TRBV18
TGTGCCAGCTCACCACCGGGGGGGCGCGGGTCTAGTATGGCTTTCTTT
CASSPPGGRGSSMAFF
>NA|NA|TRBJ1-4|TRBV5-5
TGTGCCAGCAGCCACGGTTCAGTGGGGGCCACTAATGAAAAACTGTTTTTT
CASSHGSVGATNEKLFF
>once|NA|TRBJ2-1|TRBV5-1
TGCGCCAGCAGCTTGGAACGGGGTTACTACAATGAGCAGTTCTTC
CASSLERGYYNEQFF